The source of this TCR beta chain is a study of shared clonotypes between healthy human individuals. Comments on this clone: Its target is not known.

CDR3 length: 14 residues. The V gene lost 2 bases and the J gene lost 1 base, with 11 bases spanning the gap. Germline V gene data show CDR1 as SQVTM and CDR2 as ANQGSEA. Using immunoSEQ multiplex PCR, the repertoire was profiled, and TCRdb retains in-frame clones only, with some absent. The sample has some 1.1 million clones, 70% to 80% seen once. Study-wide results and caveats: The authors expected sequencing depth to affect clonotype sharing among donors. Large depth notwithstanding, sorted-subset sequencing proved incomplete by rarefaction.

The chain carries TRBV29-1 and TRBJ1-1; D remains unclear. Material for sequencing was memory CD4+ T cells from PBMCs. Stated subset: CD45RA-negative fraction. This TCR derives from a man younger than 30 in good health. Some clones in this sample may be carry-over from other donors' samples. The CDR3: CSVEPPGRNTEAFF. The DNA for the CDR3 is TGCAGCGTTGAACCCCCCGGCAGGAACACTGAAGCTTTCTTT.